This TCR beta chain was documented in a study of shared clonotypes between healthy human individuals (dated by TCRdb to 2019 to 2021). Regarding the complete study: Three men and a couple of women, aged 18 to 49 years, made up the cohort. Per donor, three plates each were used for CD4 naive and CD4 memory, two for CD8 naive, and one for CD8 memory. The study deeply sequenced blood TCR repertoires of about five healthy adults to estimate repertoire size and the extent of clonotype sharing between individuals. To increase sequencing depth and limit assay-specific biases, TCR repertoire library preparation and sequencing were carried out by different laboratories using diverse techniques. Per donor, leukapheresis produced somewhere between about 0.85 and 8.9 billion PBMCs.

As for this clone: No antigen is known for it. Germline is not matched at one junction end, which may reflect a read error.

Using the deep immunoSEQ assay, TCR CDR3 regions were amplified from genomic DNA by multiplex PCR. Extracted genomic DNA from each cell subset was distributed evenly across all wells of several immunoSEQ 96-well plates, and each plate was treated as a replicate. For sorted subsets, roughly 200 ng genomic DNA, equal to tens of thousands of T cell genomes, was loaded into each replicate PCR. Purified libraries were measured with a Qubit 3.0 fluorometer, size-checked on a Bioanalyzer 2100, and measured again with the KAPA Library Quantification kit. A separate single-read 150-cycle Illumina NextSeq 550 flow cell was used to sequence each immunoSEQ 96-well plate. As for the authors' bioinformatics: The immunoSEQ output contained only junctional sequences without quality scores, so filtering could not match that applied to full-length reads. To assign V/J genes and CDR3, sequences were annotated against IMGT germline references using PyIR, a Python wrapper for IgBLAST v1.9. Any read was removed if the V/J assignment was weak (E-value above 1e-6), the CDR3 was missing, or the read contained stop codons, out-of-frame junctions, or ambiguous translated residues. V3J clonotypes were defined as sequences sharing the same inferred V gene, J gene, and CDR3 amino acid sequence. To compute the percentage overlap between repertoires, the number of shared unique clonotypes was divided by the size of the smaller repertoire. Three approaches were used to assess repertoire richness: RTK rarefaction, the Chao1 estimator, and Recon v2.1 estimates of unobserved clonotypes. Generation probabilities for all TCRbeta clonotypes obtained by the gDNA method from a handful of donors were computed using OLGA. TCRdb provides this immuneACCESS table in a form limited to in-frame rearrangements. Some clones are lacking; in checked studies, under half of them reflect an unresolved V gene, and why the rest are absent is not known. The V and J calls and the clone size are those of that table, but D and trimming were determined from the DNA. For this sample the table gives under 2,500,000 clones, of which around 95% were detected only once. The ten largest clonotypes hold roughly 0.13% of the sample.

The donors were healthy, HIV-negative adults with no recently reported acute infections or vaccinations. All donors were Caucasian adults living in Nashville, Tennessee, USA. CD4+ T cells were enriched by magnetic negative selection, after which naive cells were positively selected on CD45RA and the negative fraction was taken as the memory subset. Blood was collected by leukapheresis, and PBMCs were isolated by Ficoll-Histopaque density gradient centrifugation and then cryopreserved in liquid nitrogen vapor phase. Purity and quantity of every magnetically sorted T cell population were checked by analytical flow cytometry. Genomic DNA was isolated from every sorted fraction and measured by UV absorbance on a Nanodrop 2000c. What the work shows at the level of the full study, not this receptor alone: Even with the large sequencing depth, rarefaction of the sorted-subset datasets indicated that sequencing was incomplete. Sampling was restricted to blood, and TCR repertoires in tissue are likely to differ from TCR repertoires in blood. Higher generation probabilities were observed for clonotypes shared by all four sorted-subset donors than for non-shared clonotypes. Across a handful of donors, 5% to 6% of naive CD4, roughly 3.5% of naive CD8, 2% to 2.5% of memory CD4, and approximately 0.4% of memory CD8 clonotypes were shared. Pairwise subsampling led to the expectation that sequencing depth would affect the degree of clonotype sharing among donors. Naive subsets generally had larger estimated clonotype richness than memory subsets did. Because the study included only a small number of donors, the genetic and exposure-history diversity represented was limited.

The germline V gene encodes CDR1 SNHLY and CDR2 FYNNEI. Inclusive of the bounding cysteine and phenylalanine, the CDR3 is 13 residues long. Of the read, only the CDR3 DNA is kept; its 39 bases are in frame from base 1. The chain is made from TRBV2 and TRBJ2-7, with a tentative D gene TRBD2 over 5 matching bases. This TCR was sampled from a man in his late teens or twenties in good health. Sequenced: naive CD4+ T cells sorted from blood. The cell subset or site label on this specimen signifies: CD45RA+ positively selected. The CDR3 region has the sequence CASREGLLYEQYF. The nucleotides read TGTGCCAGCAGAGAAGGACTCCTCTACGAGCAGTACTTC.